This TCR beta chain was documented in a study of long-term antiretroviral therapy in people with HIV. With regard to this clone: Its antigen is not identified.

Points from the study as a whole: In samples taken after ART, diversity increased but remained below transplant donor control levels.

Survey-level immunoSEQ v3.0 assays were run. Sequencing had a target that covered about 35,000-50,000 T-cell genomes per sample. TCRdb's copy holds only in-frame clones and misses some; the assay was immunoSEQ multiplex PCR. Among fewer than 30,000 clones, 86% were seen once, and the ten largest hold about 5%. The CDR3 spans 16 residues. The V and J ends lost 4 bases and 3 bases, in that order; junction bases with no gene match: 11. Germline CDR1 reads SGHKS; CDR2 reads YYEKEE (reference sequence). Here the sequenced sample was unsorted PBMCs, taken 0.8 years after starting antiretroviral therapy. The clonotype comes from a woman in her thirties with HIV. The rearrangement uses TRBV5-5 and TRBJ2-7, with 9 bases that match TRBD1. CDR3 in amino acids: CASSSPGTGINYEQYV. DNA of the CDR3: TGTGCCAGCAGCAGCCCCGGGACAGGGATCAACTACGAGCAGTACGTC.